The 21 T cell receptor beta chains given below trace back to one sample, sequenced in a study of blood T cell repertoires in COVID-19. The data were produced by immunoSEQ multiplex PCR, yet TCRdb's version contains in-frame clones alone and is incomplete. The data hold 30,000 to 40,000 clones, with approximately 91% observed a single time. Sample: peripheral blood. The receptors were sampled from a human donor with active COVID-19. The donor label of this sample is uncertain.

The V call is TRBV7-2, the J call TRBJ2-1; D is ambiguous. Germline CDR1 is SGHTA and CDR2 is FQGNSA. The CDR3 consists of 13 residues. Trimming removed 8 bases from V and 8 bases from J, with 16 bases in between. The CDR3 sequence is CASSSARRDEQFF. The CDR3 DNA sequence: TGTGCCAGCTCGTCGGCTCGCCGGGATGAGCAGTTCTTC.

J is TRBJ1-2 and V is TRBV3-1 (or the pseudogene TRBV3-2); D possibly corresponds to TRBD1 (6 bases). This CDR3 has 12 residues. From germline, CDR1 is LGHDT and CDR2 YNNKEL (reference sequence). Trimming stripped 1 base from V and 12 bases from J, with 12 bases between. Written as DNA, the CDR3 is TGTGCCAGCAGCCAAGGCCCAGCAGGGGACACCTTC. This translates into CASSQGPAGDTF.

This rearrangement joins TRBV11-1 to TRBJ2-1, with 10 bases fitting TRBD2. CDR3 length: 13 amino acids. With 4 bases clipped from V and 8 bases from J, the junction kept 2 bases outside the gene matches. Germline CDR1 reads SGHAT; CDR2 reads FQDESV (reference sequence). This chain's CDR3 is CASSSAGGHEQFF. In DNA, the CDR3 is TGTGCCAGCAGCTCAGCGGGGGGGCATGAGCAGTTCTTC.

The chain joins TRBV6-6 to TRBJ1-2, with 8 bases identical to TRBD1. Trimming cost V 7 bases and J 3 bases; bases outside gene matches: 10. This CDR3 spans 15 amino acids. Germline CDR1 reads MNHNY; CDR2 reads SVGAGI (reference sequence). Written as DNA, the CDR3 is TGTGCCAGCACCGACCCAGGGACAGGAGACTATGGCTACACCTTC. Translated: CASTDPGTGDYGYTF.

The CDR3 reads CASSSIADTQYF. The DNA of the CDR3 is TGTGCCAGCAGCTCTATAGCAGATACGCAGTATTTT. The chain couples TRBV3-1 (or the pseudogene TRBV3-2) to TRBJ2-3; unclear D gene. CDR1 and CDR2 (germline): LGHDT, YNNKEL (reference sequence). The V end was cut by 5 bases, the J end by 4 bases, with 7 bases between. This CDR3 comprises 12 residues.

The chain joins TRBV7-2 to TRBJ2-5; D call uncertain. Trimming pared 1 base from V and 7 bases from J, leaving 10 bases between. Germline V lookup: CDR1 SGHTA, CDR2 FQGNSA. This CDR3 has 13 residues. In DNA form, the CDR3 reads TGTGCCAGCAGCTTAGGGTACTACGGGACCCAGTACTTC. Amino acids: CASSLGYYGTQYF.

This clone was counted once. This sequence joins TRBV4-3 and TRBJ1-1; 7 bases align to TRBD1. V shed 4 bases and J 5 bases; nucleotides not matched to a gene: 7. Per germline, CDR1 LGHNA and CDR2 YSLEER. This CDR3 has 14 amino acids. The chain's CDR3 is CASSRDRVRTEAFF. As DNA, the CDR3 is TGCGCCAGCAGCCGAGACAGGGTAAGGACTGAAGCTTTCTTT.

Here the CDR3 DNA reads TGTGCCAGCAGCTTACTTCCGGGGGAAGCTTTCTTT. Protein: CASSLLPGEAFF. The chain has TRBV11-2 and TRBJ1-1; D uncertain. Germline V lookup: CDR1 SGHAT, CDR2 FQNNGV. The CDR3 has 12 amino acids. Trimming stripped 2 bases from V and 8 bases from J, with 9 bases between. The full variable domain, completed using reference TRBV11-2 and TRBJ1-1, is EAGVAQSPRYKIIEKRQSVAFWCNPISGHATLYWYQQILGQGPKLLIQFQNNGVVDDSQLPKDRFSAERLKGVDSTLKIQPAKLEDSAVYLCASSLLPGEAFFGQGTRLTVV.

The V call is TRBV6-2 or TRBV6-3, the J call TRBJ2-1; the D gene is possibly TRBD2 (6 bases). The CDR3 loop spans 16 amino acids. Germline values: CDR1 MNHEY, CDR2 SVGEGT. Between the trimmed V and J ends, which lost 5 bases and 4 bases, there was a span of 18 bases. This CDR3 reads CASSVYGRGPYNEQFF. CDR3 bases: TGTGCCAGCAGTGTCTACGGGCGGGGACCTTACAATGAGCAGTTCTTC.

V gene TRBV7-9 combines with J gene TRBJ2-1, with D possibly matching TRBD2 (6 bases). Germline loops: CDR1 SEHNR, CDR2 FQNEAQ (reference sequence). V lost 6 bases and J 3 bases, leaving 18 bases between the germline ends. This CDR3 has 16 amino acids. CDR3 DNA sequence: TGTGCCAGCAGTCCGACCGGGGGACCTTACTACAATGAGCAGTTCTTC. Translation: CASSPTGGPYYNEQFF.

The V and J genes are TRBV19 and TRBJ2-2; 10 positions match TRBD1. The CDR3 is made up of 16 amino acids. Germline values: CDR1 LNHDA, CDR2 SQIVND (reference sequence). The V segment lost 9 bases and the J segment 3 bases; nucleotides outside the gene matches: 10. CDR3 bases: TGTGCCAGCTTAACGGGGGACAGGGGTTACACCGGGGAGCTGTTTTTT. This translates into CASLTGDRGYTGELFF.

This clone occurred once. The CDR3 DNA reads as TGTGCCAGTAGTTTTCAGGGCTCGAACACTGAAGCTTTCTTT. Amino acids: CASSFQGSNTEAFF. The chain links TRBV19 to TRBJ1-1, with D perhaps matching TRBD1 (5 bases). Germline CDR1 reads LNHDA; CDR2 reads SQIVND (reference sequence). V lost 5 bases to trimming and J lost 1 base, with 11 bases between them. The CDR3 totals 14 residues.

This clone was detected once. The rearrangement joins TRBV2 to TRBJ2-3, with TRBD1 matching over 7 bases. The germline CDR1 and CDR2 sequences are SNHLY and FYNNEI. The CDR3 consists of 14 residues. The trim removed 5 bases at V and 4 bases at J, leaving 6 bases unmatched. CDR3 in DNA: TGTGCCAGCAGTAAACAGGGGTTGTCAGATACGCAGTATTTT. Translated, it gives CASSKQGLSDTQYF.

J is TRBJ2-5 and V is TRBV6-1, with 13 bases fitting TRBD2. Trimming cost V 5 bases and J 6 bases; bases outside gene matches: 9. The CDR3 totals 16 residues. Germline CDR1 reads MNHNS; CDR2 reads SASEGT. The CDR3 sequence: CASSKGGLAGLKTQYF. In DNA form, the CDR3 reads TGTGCCAGCAGTAAAGGGGGACTAGCGGGGTTGAAGACCCAGTACTTC.

The gene calls are TRBV5-6 and TRBJ2-3; D perhaps matches TRBD2 (5 bases). The CDR3 runs to 14 residues. The V end was cut by 2 bases, the J end by 5 bases, with 12 bases between. Germline V CDR1 and CDR2: SGHDT, YYEEEE. The CDR3 loop reads CASSLVSGVDTQYF. CDR3 bases: TGTGCCAGCAGCTTAGTTTCCGGGGTAGATACGCAGTATTTT.

As regards this clone: Other nucleotide sequences from this sample produce the same CDR3. V is TRBV3-1 (or the pseudogene TRBV3-2) and J is TRBJ1-2; no definite D call. The CDR3 is 13 amino acids. Trimming removed 4 bases at V and 4 bases at J, with 10 bases between. Germline values: CDR1 LGHDT, CDR2 YNNKEL (reference sequence). The CDR3 loop reads CASSPLGAYGYTF. In DNA form, the CDR3 reads TGTGCCAGCAGCCCTTTAGGAGCCTATGGCTACACCTTC.

This chain joins TRBV7-8 and TRBJ2-3, with 8 bases matching TRBD2. This CDR3 has 17 amino acids. Germline loops: CDR1 SGHVS, CDR2 FQNEAQ. V lost 5 bases, J lost 3 bases, and 13 bases stayed unmatched. The CDR3 region is CASSPNKRGGRTDTQYF. Here the CDR3 DNA reads TGTGCCAGCAGCCCAAATAAACGGGGGGGCCGAACAGATACGCAGTATTTT.

The chain links TRBV19 to TRBJ1-6; the D is unclear. The CDR3 runs to 12 residues. Germline V gives CDR1 LNHDA, CDR2 SQIVND (reference sequence). V lost 10 bases and J lost 0, with 4 bases in between. The CDR3, as DNA: TGTGCCACCAGCTCCTATAATTCACCCCTCCACTTT. Translated, it gives CATSSYNSPLHF.

The chain recombines TRBV4-1 with TRBJ1-1; D unresolved. The CDR3 loop spans 14 amino acids. Looked up from germline, CDR1 is MGHRA and CDR2 is YSYEKL. The V gene lost 2 bases and the J gene lost 0 bases, with 7 bases spanning the gap. As DNA, the CDR3 is TGCGCCAGCAGCCAACAGCGCCTGAACACTGAAGCTTTCTTT. This gives the protein CASSQQRLNTEAFF.

The J gene is TRBJ2-1, the V gene TRBV19, with TRBD2 as a possible D gene (5 bases). Germline lookup yields CDR1 LNHDA and CDR2 SQIVND (reference sequence). This CDR3 is built from 14 residues. The ends were cut back, 7 bases at V and 4 bases at J, with 14 bases in the middle. The CDR3 here is CASKGDGPYNEQFF. The DNA of the CDR3 is TGTGCCAGTAAGGGAGACGGACCTTACAATGAGCAGTTCTTC.

The chain couples TRBV4-1 to TRBJ2-7; D may be TRBD2 (7 bases). The V and J ends lost 0 bases and 4 bases respectively, with 25 bases between them. Germline CDR1 reads MGHRA; CDR2 reads YSYEKL. The CDR3 sequence is 19 residues long. The CDR3 loop is CASSQDLWGGGFFMYEQYF. The CDR3 coding sequence is TGCGCCAGCAGCCAAGATCTTTGGGGAGGGGGATTTTTTATGTACGAGCAGTACTTC.